The 21 T cell receptor beta chains below all came from one sample that was sequenced in a study of blood T cell repertoires in COVID-19. Assay: immunoSEQ multiplex PCR; the TCRdb copy retains only in-frame clones and omits some. This table has 95,000 to 150,000 clones, about nine tenths appearing once. Sequencing input: peripheral blood. These receptors were taken from a man aged 40-55 years with acute or convalescent COVID-19.

This clone was recorded only once. This rearrangement joins TRBV24-1 to TRBJ2-2; 8 bases match TRBD1. Unmatched junction bases numbered 4, after V lost 4 bases and J lost 1 base. Germline V gene data show CDR1 as KGHDR and CDR2 as SFDVKD. There are 16 residues in the CDR3. The CDR3 nucleotides are TGTGCCACCAGTGACTGGACAGGGCGGAACACCGGGGAGCTGTTTTTT. Translating gives CATSDWTGRNTGELFF.

The chain joins TRBV4-1 to TRBJ2-7; TRBD2 aligns across 8 bases. With 4 bases clipped from V and 4 bases from J, the junction kept 15 bases outside the gene matches. Germline CDR1 MGHRA, CDR2 YSYEKL. The CDR3 is 17 amino acids. The chain's CDR3 is CASSPREGRGRGYEQYF. DNA of the CDR3: TGCGCCAGCAGCCCCCGGGAGGGGCGCGGGAGAGGGTACGAGCAGTACTTC.

The V gene is TRBV29-1, the J gene TRBJ2-3; 8 bases are shared with TRBD1. Looked up from germline, CDR1 is SQVTM and CDR2 is ANQGSEA. The V and J ends lost 6 bases and 0 bases, in that order; junction bases with no gene match: 5. The CDR3 consists of 14 residues. The CDR3 is CSVRGQGSTDTQYF. DNA of the CDR3: TGCAGCGTGCGTGGACAGGGAAGCACAGATACGCAGTATTTT.

This chain joins TRBV10-3 and TRBJ1-2; a weak D match, TRBD1 (6 bases). This CDR3 is 13 amino acids long. CDR1 and CDR2 from the germline V gene are ENHRY and SYGVKD. V lost 6 bases to trimming and J lost 5 bases, with 13 bases between them. In DNA form, the CDR3 reads TGTGCCATCAGACCCGGGACAAGTTATGGCTACACCTTC. It is translated as CAIRPGTSYGYTF.

The V gene is TRBV30, the J gene TRBJ1-6; D possibly corresponds to TRBD1 (6 bases). V lost 5 bases and J 7 bases, leaving 15 bases between the germline ends. Germline CDR1 reads GTSNPN; CDR2 reads SVGIG (reference sequence). The CDR3 has 14 amino acids. CDR3 loop: CAWGQGRPNSPLHF. Here the CDR3 DNA reads TGTGCCTGGGGGCAGGGGCGGCCAAATTCACCCCTCCACTTT.

This clone has a handful of counts. The rearrangement uses TRBV9 and TRBJ1-1; a weak D match, TRBD1 (6 bases). Germline CDR1 is SGDLS and CDR2 is YYNGEE. The CDR3 covers 15 residues. V dropped 4 bases and J dropped 1 base, with 14 bases sitting between them. CDR3 DNA: TGTGCCAGCAGCTTCACCGGGACAAAGAACACTGAAGCTTTCTTT. Its translation: CASSFTGTKNTEAFF.

This clone was recorded a few times. The chain carries TRBV30 and TRBJ1-4; D possibly corresponds to TRBD1 (5 bases). The CDR3 totals 17 residues. Per the germline V gene, CDR1 is GTSNPN and CDR2 is SVGIG (reference sequence). Trimming stripped 3 bases from V and 0 bases from J, with 17 bases between. The CDR3 bases are TGTGCCTGGAGCCCAGGGTATGGCTCAACAACTAATGAAAAACTGTTTTTT. Amino acid sequence: CAWSPGYGSTTNEKLFF.

This clone has a single count. V usage is TRBV10-3 and J usage is TRBJ2-7, with D possibly TRBD1 on 5 matching bases. With 0 bases removed from V and 5 bases from J, the gap between germline ends came to 14 bases. Germline V CDR1 and CDR2: ENHRY, SYGVKD. The CDR3 sequence is 15 residues long. CDR3 region: CAISESVGALDEQYF. In DNA, the CDR3 is TGTGCCATCAGTGAGTCGGTAGGGGCGTTGGACGAGCAGTACTTC.

The chain recombines TRBV18 with TRBJ2-2, with D uncertain. Germline loops: CDR1 KGHSH, CDR2 LQKENI. Trimming took 5 bases from V and 6 from J, leaving 13 bases between them. The CDR3 is made up of 14 amino acids. The CDR3 is CASSTDVLAGELFF. The CDR3 DNA is TGTGCCAGCTCAACAGACGTTTTAGCCGGGGAGCTGTTTTTT. The full variable domain, its missing parts supplied by reference TRBV18 and TRBJ2-2, is NAGVMQNPRHLVRRRGQEARLRCSPMKGHSHVYWYRQLPEEGLKFMVYLQKENIIDESGMPKERFSAEFPKEGPSILRIQQVVRGDSAAYFCASSTDVLAGELFFGEGSRLTVL.

The rearrangement uses TRBV18 and TRBJ2-7; 8 nucleotides match TRBD1. The germline gives CDR1 KGHSH, CDR2 LQKENI. V shed 4 bases and J 6 bases; nucleotides not matched to a gene: 5. The CDR3 spans 13 residues. Here the CDR3 DNA reads TGTGCCAGCTCACAAATCGACAGGGGCGAGCAGTACTTC. Translation gives CASSQIDRGEQYF.

About this clone: The identical CDR3 is also encoded by other nucleotide sequences in the sample. The chain combines TRBV14 with TRBJ2-7, with TRBD1 matching 8 bases. V was clipped by 0 bases and J by 6 bases; unmatched bases: 4. This CDR3 region has 14 residues. CDR1 and CDR2 from the germline V gene are SGHDN and FVKESK. The CDR3 is CASSQDRGLSEQYF. CDR3 DNA: TGTGCCAGCAGCCAAGACAGGGGGCTGAGCGAGCAGTACTTC.

This chain joins TRBV21-1 and TRBJ2-7; the D segment call TRBD2 is taken from the table without a DNA check. TRBV21-1 corresponds to a pseudogene. CDR3 length equals 17 residues. As DNA, the CDR3 is TGTGCCAGCAGCCGTCGGACTAGCGGGGGGGTTACCTACGAGCAGTACTTC. Protein product: CASSRRTSGGVTYEQYF.

The rearrangement joins TRBV7-2 to TRBJ1-1; a possible D gene is TRBD1 (5 bases). This CDR3 contains 13 residues. V lost 4 bases and J 5 bases, leaving 11 bases between the germline ends. Germline V gives CDR1 SGHTA, CDR2 FQGNSA. The CDR3 nucleotides read TGTGCCAGCAGCTCCTCAGGGAGGACTGAAGCTTTCTTT. Protein sequence: CASSSSGRTEAFF.

V and J are TRBV29-1 and TRBJ1-3; possible D gene TRBD1, 6 bases. V was cut by 5 bases and J by 0 bases, with 11 bases left in between. Germline V gene lookup returns CDR1 SQVTM and CDR2 ANQGSEA. The length of the CDR3 is 14 residues. The DNA for the CDR3 is TGCAGCGTTACAACAGGGTTCTCTGGAAACACCATATATTTT. Encoded protein: CSVTTGFSGNTIYF.

This clone has only one observation. The V gene is TRBV9, the J gene TRBJ2-2; 13 bases line up with TRBD2. CDR3 length: 16 amino acids. The J segment lost 8 bases and the V segment lost 4 bases, leaving 8 bases of the junction unmatched. In germline, CDR1 is SGDLS, CDR2 YYNGEE. The CDR3: CASSSLAGGFGGELFF. CDR3 DNA: TGTGCCAGCAGCTCACTAGCGGGGGGGTTCGGAGGGGAGCTGTTTTTT. Full variable domain (remainder filled in from reference TRBV9 and TRBJ2-2): DSGVTQTPKHLITATGQRVTLRCSPRSGDLSVYWYQQSLDQGLQFLIQYYNGEERAKGNILERFSAQQFPDLHSELNLSSLELGDSALYFCASSSLAGGFGGELFFGEGSRLTVL.

This clone was observed a single time. The chain recombines TRBV7-2 with TRBJ1-2; 11 bases fit TRBD1. There are 15 residues in the CDR3. J gave up 6 bases and V 5 bases, and 8 bases lay outside the gene matches. Germline V CDR1 and CDR2: SGHTA, FQGNSA. Written as DNA, the CDR3 is TGTGCCAGCAGCGCAGGACAGGGGGCGATCCATGGCTACACCTTC. It encodes CASSAGQGAIHGYTF.

About this clone itself: Different DNA sequences within this sample yield the same CDR3. V gene TRBV6-5 combines with J gene TRBJ2-7, with 7 bases fitting TRBD2. CDR3 length: 11 amino acids. CDR1 is MNHEY, CDR2 SVGAGI, per germline. The J segment lost 7 bases and the V segment lost 6 bases, leaving 3 bases of the junction unmatched. DNA of the CDR3: TGTGCCAGCAGCTGGGGGGGGGAGCAGTACTTC. As protein: CASSWGGEQYF.

This clone was observed a handful of times. The V and J genes are TRBV7-2 and TRBJ1-1, with D possibly TRBD1 on 6 matching bases. V gave up 2 bases and J gave up 9 bases, with 13 bases separating them. CDR1 SGHTA and CDR2 FQGNSA come from the germline V gene. This CDR3 has 13 residues. CDR3 in amino acids: CASSLPATGKAFF. Here the CDR3 DNA reads TGTGCCAGCAGCTTACCAGCGACAGGAAAAGCTTTCTTT.

The chain carries TRBV12-3 or TRBV12-4 and TRBJ1-5; no firm D call. The CDR3 is 13 residues long. Trimming pared 6 bases from V and 6 bases from J, leaving 12 bases between. Written as DNA, the CDR3 is TGTGCCAGCAGCGACAAGCTGAGTCAGCCCCAGCATTTT. Residues: CASSDKLSQPQHF.

The V call is TRBV7-2, the J call TRBJ1-5; the D is unclear. CDR1 and CDR2 (germline): SGHTA, FQGNSA. Trimming left V 6 bases short and J 4 bases short, with 13 bases between. This CDR3 has 14 residues. In nucleotides, the CDR3 is TGTGCCAGCAGACCCGCCGGCGGGAATCAGCCCCAGCATTTT. Its translation: CASRPAGGNQPQHF.

The chain is built from TRBV5-1 and TRBJ1-6, with 7 bases that match TRBD1. V was clipped by 4 bases and J by 0 bases; unmatched bases: 7. Germline loops: CDR1 SGHRS, CDR2 YFSETQ. The CDR3 spans 17 residues. The CDR3 DNA reads TGCGCCAGCAGCCTCGGGACAGCAAGCTCCTATAATTCACCCCTCCACTTT. Translation gives CASSLGTASSYNSPLHF. Combining the CDR3 with reference TRBV5-1 and TRBJ1-6 gives the whole variable domain KAGVTQTPRYLIKTRGQQVTLSCSPISGHRSVSWYQQTPGQGLQFLFEYFSETQRNKGNFPGRFSGRQFSNSRSEMNVSTLELGDSALYLCASSLGTASSYNSPLHFGNGTRLTVT.